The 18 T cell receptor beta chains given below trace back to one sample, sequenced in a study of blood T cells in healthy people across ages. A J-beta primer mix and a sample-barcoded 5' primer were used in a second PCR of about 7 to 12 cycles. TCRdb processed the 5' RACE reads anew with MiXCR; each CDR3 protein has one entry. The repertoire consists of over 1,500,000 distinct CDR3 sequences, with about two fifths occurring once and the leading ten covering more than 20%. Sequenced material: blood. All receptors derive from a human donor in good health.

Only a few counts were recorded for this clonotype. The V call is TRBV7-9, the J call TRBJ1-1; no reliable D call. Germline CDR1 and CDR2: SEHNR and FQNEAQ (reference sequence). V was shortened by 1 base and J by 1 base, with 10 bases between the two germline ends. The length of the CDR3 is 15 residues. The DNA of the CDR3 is TGTGCCAGCAGCTTAGGGACGGCTCAGAACACTGAAGCTTTCTTT. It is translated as CASSLGTAQNTEAFF.

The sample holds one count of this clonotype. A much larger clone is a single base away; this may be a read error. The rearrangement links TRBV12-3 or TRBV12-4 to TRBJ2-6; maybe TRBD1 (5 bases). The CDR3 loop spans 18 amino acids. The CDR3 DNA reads TGTGCCAGCAGTCCCCGTTCGGCGGATATCTCTGGGGCCGACGTCCTGACTTTC. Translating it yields CASSPRSADISGADVLTF.

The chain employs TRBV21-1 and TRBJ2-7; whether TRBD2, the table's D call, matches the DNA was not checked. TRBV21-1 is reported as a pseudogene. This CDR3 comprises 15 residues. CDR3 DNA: TGTGCCAGCAGCAAGGACCGGGCCTACTCCTACGAGCAGTACTTC. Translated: CASSKDRAYSYEQYF.

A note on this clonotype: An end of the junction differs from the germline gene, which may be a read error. The chain's CDR3 is CASSVDGTSSQPQHF. CDR3 nucleotide sequence: TGTGCCAGCAGCGTAGATGGAACGAGCAGTCAGCCCCAGCATTTT. This chain connects TRBV9 to TRBJ1-5, with D hard to call. The CDR3 consists of 15 residues. Germline values: CDR1 SGDLS, CDR2 YYNGEE.

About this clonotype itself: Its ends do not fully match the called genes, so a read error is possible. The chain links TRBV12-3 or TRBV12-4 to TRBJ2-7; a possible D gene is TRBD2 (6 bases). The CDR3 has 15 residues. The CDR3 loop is CASSVAAPPHYEQYF. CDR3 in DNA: TGTGCCAGCAGTGTAGCGGCTCCACCCCACTACGAGCAGTACTTC.

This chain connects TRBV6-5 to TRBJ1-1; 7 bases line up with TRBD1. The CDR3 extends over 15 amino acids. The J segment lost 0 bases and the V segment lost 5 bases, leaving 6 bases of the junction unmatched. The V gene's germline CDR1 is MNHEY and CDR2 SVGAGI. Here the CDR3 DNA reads TGTGCCAGCAGTGGAGAGGACAGGATGAACACTGAAGCTTTCTTT. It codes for CASSGEDRMNTEAFF.

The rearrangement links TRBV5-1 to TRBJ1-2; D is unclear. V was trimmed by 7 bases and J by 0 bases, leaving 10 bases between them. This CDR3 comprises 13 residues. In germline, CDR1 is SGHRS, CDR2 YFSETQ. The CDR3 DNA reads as TGCGCCAGCCGAATAGATGCTAACTATGGCTACACCTTC. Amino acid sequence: CASRIDANYGYTF.

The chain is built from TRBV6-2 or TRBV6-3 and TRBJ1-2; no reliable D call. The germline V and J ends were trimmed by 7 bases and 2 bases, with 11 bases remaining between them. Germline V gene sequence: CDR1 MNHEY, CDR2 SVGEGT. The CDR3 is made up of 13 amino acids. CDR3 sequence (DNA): TGTGCCAGCAATCTAGGACGAAACTATGGCTACACCTTC. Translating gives CASNLGRNYGYTF.

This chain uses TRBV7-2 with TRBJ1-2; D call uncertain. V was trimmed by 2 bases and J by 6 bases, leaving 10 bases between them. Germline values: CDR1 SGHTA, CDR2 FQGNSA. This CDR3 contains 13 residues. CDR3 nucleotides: TGTGCCAGCAGCTTACCTAAGGGAGATGGCTACACCTTC. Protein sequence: CASSLPKGDGYTF.

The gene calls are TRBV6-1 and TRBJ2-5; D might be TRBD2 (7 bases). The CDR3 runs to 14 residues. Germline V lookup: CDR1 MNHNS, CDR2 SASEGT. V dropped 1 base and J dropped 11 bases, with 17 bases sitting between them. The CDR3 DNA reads TGTGCCAGCAGTGAAGGGTTAGGGGGGGGAGAGCAGTACTTC. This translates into CASSEGLGGGEQYF.

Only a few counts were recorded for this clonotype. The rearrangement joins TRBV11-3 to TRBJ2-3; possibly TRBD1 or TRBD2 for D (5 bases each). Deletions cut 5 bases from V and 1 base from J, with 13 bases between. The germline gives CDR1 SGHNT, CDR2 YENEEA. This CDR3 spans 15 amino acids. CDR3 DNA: TGTGCCAGCAGCCCCTGGGACGTCCGCACAGATACGCAGTATTTT. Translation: CASSPWDVRTDTQYF.

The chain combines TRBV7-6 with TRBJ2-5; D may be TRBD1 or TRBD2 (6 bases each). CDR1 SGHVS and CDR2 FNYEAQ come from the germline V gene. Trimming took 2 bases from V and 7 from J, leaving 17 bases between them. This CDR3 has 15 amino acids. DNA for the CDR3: TGTGCCAGCAGCTTAAGGGGGTCGGAGGGAGTGACCCAGTACTTC. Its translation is CASSLRGSEGVTQYF.

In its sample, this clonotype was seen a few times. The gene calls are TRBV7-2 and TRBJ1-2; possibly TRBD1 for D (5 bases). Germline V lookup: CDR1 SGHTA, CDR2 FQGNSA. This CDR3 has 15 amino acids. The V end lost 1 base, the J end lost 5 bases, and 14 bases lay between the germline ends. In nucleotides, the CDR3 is TGTGCCAGCAGCTTAGTCCCGAAAGGGGCGTATGGCTACACCTTC. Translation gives CASSLVPKGAYGYTF.

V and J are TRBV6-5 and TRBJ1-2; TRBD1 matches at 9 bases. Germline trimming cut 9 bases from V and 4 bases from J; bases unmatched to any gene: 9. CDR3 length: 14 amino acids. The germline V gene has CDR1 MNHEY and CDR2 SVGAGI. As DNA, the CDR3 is TGTGCCAGTAGGCCGGGACAGGGAGGCTATGGCTACACCTTC. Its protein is CASRPGQGGYGYTF.

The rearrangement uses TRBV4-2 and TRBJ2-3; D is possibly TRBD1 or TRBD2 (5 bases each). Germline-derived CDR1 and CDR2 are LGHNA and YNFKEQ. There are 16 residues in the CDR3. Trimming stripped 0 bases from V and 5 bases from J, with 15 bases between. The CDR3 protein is CASSQDPRVGGDTQYF. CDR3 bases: TGTGCCAGCAGCCAAGATCCCAGGGTTGGGGGAGATACGCAGTATTTT.

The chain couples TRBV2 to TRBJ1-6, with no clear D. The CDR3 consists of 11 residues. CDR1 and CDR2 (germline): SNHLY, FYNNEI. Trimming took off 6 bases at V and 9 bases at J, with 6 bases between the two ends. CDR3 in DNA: TGTGCCAGCAGCCGTATTTCACCCCTCCACTTT. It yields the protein CASSRISPLHF.

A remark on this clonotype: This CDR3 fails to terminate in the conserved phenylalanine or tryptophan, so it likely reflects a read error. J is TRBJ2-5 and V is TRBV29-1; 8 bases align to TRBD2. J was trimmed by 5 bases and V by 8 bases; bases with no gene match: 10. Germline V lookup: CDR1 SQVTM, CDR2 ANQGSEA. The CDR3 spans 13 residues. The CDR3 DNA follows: TGCAGCTCTCTTAGCGGGGAGCCGGAGACCCAGTACTCC. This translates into CSSLSGEPETQYS.

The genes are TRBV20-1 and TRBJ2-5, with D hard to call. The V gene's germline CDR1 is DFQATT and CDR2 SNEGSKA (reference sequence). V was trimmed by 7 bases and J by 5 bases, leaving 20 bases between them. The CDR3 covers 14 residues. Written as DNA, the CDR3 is TGCAGTGTCCCCTCAGCGAGTGTAAAGGAGACCCAGTACTTC. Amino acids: CSVPSASVKETQYF.